These T cell receptor beta chains were read from a single sample in a study of T cells in Graves' hyperthyroidism and ophthalmopathy. TCRdb recomputed calls from the multiplex PCR reads with MiXCR, one row per CDR3 protein. The sample includes around 600,000 distinct CDR3 sequences, 15% to 20% seen only once; the top ten take about 3.5%. Specimen: blood. The origin of the receptors is a middle-aged woman with Graves' ophthalmopathy. CDR3s include the opening cysteine and the closing phenylalanine or tryptophan. A D gene is named only where the DNA matches it firmly. Size is stated for part of the rows, as once, few or many counts, or as a class when the clone is expanded.

TRBV19	-	few	TRBJ2-1	CASSISFLSYNEQFF	TGTGCCAGTAGTATATCTTTCTTATCCTACAATGAGCAGTTCTTC
TRBV9	TRBD2	few	TRBJ2-3	CASSGEASGGSTDTQYF	TGTGCCAGCAGCGGAGAAGCTAGCGGGGGAAGCACAGATACGCAGTATTTT
TRBV18	-	many	TRBJ1-1	CASSPLGRVGNTEAFF	TGTGCCAGCTCACCACTTGGCAGGGTGGGAAACACTGAAGCTTTCTTT
TRBV27	TRBD2	-	TRBJ2-3	CASRIPGLPRDTQYF	TGTGCCAGCAGAATACCGGGACTACCTCGGGATACGCAGTATTTT
TRBV28	TRBD2	-	TRBJ2-2	CASSLGGGRSTTGELFF	TGTGCCAGCAGTTTAGGGGGCGGGAGGTCGACCACCGGGGAGCTGTTTTTT
TRBV2	TRBD1	many	TRBJ1-2	CASRGGQATYYGYTF	TGTGCCAGCAGGGGGGGACAGGCGACCTATTACGGCTACACCTTC
TRBV5-1	TRBD1	-	TRBJ1-3	CASSLDSGTGVRNTIYF	TGCGCCAGCAGCTTGGACTCCGGGACAGGGGTGAGAAACACCATATATTTT
TRBV3-1	TRBD2	many	TRBJ2-7	CASSHRTSDYEQYF	TGTGCCAGCAGCCACCGGACTAGCGACTACGAGCAGTACTTC
TRBV30	TRBD2	few	TRBJ2-1	CAWSIPRGERVHRQFF	TGTGCCTGGAGTATCCCCCGGGGGGAGAGGGTACATCGGCAGTTCTTC
TRBV12-3/TRBV12-4	TRBD2	many	TRBJ2-3	CASSRLADDTQYF	TGTGCCAGCAGTCGACTAGCTGACGATACGCAGTATTTT
TRBV6-1	TRBD2	few	TRBJ2-3	CASSEVRTSGGADTQYF	TGTGCCAGCAGTGAAGTTAGGACTAGCGGGGGGGCAGATACGCAGTATTTT
TRBV2	-	-	TRBJ1-5	CASKGQGYSNQPQHF	TGTGCCAGCAAGGGGCAGGGCTATAGCAATCAGCCCCAGCATTTT
TRBV2	TRBD1	many	TRBJ2-1	CASSVVQGEFF	TGTGCCAGCAGTGTCGTCCAGGGGGAGTTCTTC
TRBV24-1	-	few	TRBJ2-2	CATSAHPGGELFF	TGTGCCACCAGTGCCCACCCGGGCGGGGAGCTGTTTTTT
TRBV2	-	many	TRBJ1-6	CASQREVGTAYNSPLHF	TGTGCCAGCCAGAGGGAGGTGGGGACGGCCTATAATTCACCCCTCCACTTT
TRBV4-1	-	-	TRBJ2-3	CASSQDLNSGDSTDRQYF	TGCGCCAGCAGCCAAGATCTGAATTCGGGGGATAGCACAGATAGGCAGTATTTT
TRBV18	-	many	TRBJ2-7	CASSPPTTPQQYF	TGTGCCAGCTCACCACCCACGACACCTCAGCAGTACTTC
TRBV12-3/TRBV12-4	-	few	TRBJ2-2	CASSWGSINTGELFF	TGTGCCAGCAGTTGGGGGTCCATAAACACCGGGGAGCTGTTTTTT
TRBV11-2	TRBD2	many	TRBJ2-5	CASRAGVQETQYF	TGTGCCAGCAGGGCGGGAGTCCAAGAGACCCAGTACTTC
TRBV20-1	-	few	TRBJ2-5	CSARDRPHGQYF	TGCAGTGCTAGAGATCGACCCCATGGCCAGTACTTC
TRBV7-9	TRBD1	few	TRBJ1-1	CASSLRQGSNTEAFF	TGTGCCAGCAGCTTAAGACAGGGTAGCAACACTGAAGCTTTCTTT
TRBV28	-	many	TRBJ2-5	CASSTPGVRGGWKTQYF	TGTGCCAGCAGCACCCCTGGGGTCAGGGGGGGTTGGAAGACCCAGTACTTC
TRBV30	-	few	TRBJ1-6	CAWSVRGDSPLHF	TGTGCCTGGAGTGTACGAGGGGATTCACCCCTCCACTTT
TRBV3-1	-	many	TRBJ2-7	CASSQGARGGSEQYF	TGTGCCAGCAGCCAAGGGGCTAGGGGGGGAAGCGAGCAGTACTTC
TRBV29-1	-	few	TRBJ2-3	CSVDPGVGWASTDTQYF	TGCAGCGTTGATCCCGGGGTCGGGTGGGCTAGCACAGATACGCAGTATTTT
TRBV4-2	TRBD2	-	TRBJ2-3	CASSQVTSGFTADTQYF	TGTGCCAGCAGCCAAGTCACTAGCGGCTTTACGGCAGATACGCAGTATTTT
TRBV12-3/TRBV12-4	-	many	TRBJ1-2	CASTLYGYTF	TGTGCCAGCACCCTCTATGGCTACACCTTC
TRBV5-8	TRBD1	-	TRBJ2-1	CASSWTGDSYNEQFF	TGTGCCAGCAGTTGGACAGGGGATTCCTACAATGAGCAGTTCTTC
TRBV7-6	TRBD2	-	TRBJ2-1	CVSSSSGKSYNEQFF	TGTGTCAGCAGCTCTAGCGGGAAATCCTACAATGAGCAGTTCTTC
TRBV30	-	-	TRBJ2-5	CAWSRGAPETQYF	TGTGCCTGGTCGCGAGGAGCGCCCGAGACCCAGTACTTC
TRBV7-2	-	many	TRBJ2-5	CASNSWGMGQETQYF	TGTGCCAGCAACTCCTGGGGTATGGGGCAAGAGACCCAGTACTTC